Each of the 15 T cell receptor beta chains below was sequenced from the same sample in a study of graft-versus-host responses after intestinal transplantation. The data were produced by immunoSEQ multiplex PCR, yet TCRdb's version contains in-frame clones alone and is incomplete. Found here are about 39,000 clones, just over 90% of them singletons; the top ten hold around 3.6%. This sample comprised PBMCs, obtained 734 days after intestinal transplantation. These TCRs come from a human patient who received an intestinal transplant, so some T cells may come from the graft donor.

V and J are TRBV27 and TRBJ2-7; no reliable D call. Per the germline V gene, CDR1 is MNHEY and CDR2 is SMNVEV (reference sequence). Trimming stripped 0 bases from V and 3 bases from J, with 6 bases between. The CDR3 extends over 13 amino acids. CDR3 sequence: CASSLSSNYEQYF. The CDR3 DNA reads as TGTGCCAGCAGTTTATCGTCGAACTACGAGCAGTACTTC.

The rearrangement joins TRBV5-6 to TRBJ1-5; a weak D match, TRBD1 (5 bases). V dropped 2 bases and J dropped 1 base, with 10 bases sitting between them. The CDR3 is 15 residues long. Germline CDR1 and CDR2: SGHDT and YYEEEE. The CDR3 nucleotides read TGTGCCAGCAGCTTCGGGACTCTAAGCAATCAGCCCCAGCATTTT. This encodes CASSFGTLSNQPQHF.

The V call is TRBV7-9, the J call TRBJ2-7; 8 nucleotides line up with TRBD1. The germline CDR1 and CDR2 sequences are SEHNR and FQNEAQ (reference sequence). CDR3 size: 16 residues. With V trimmed by 5 bases and J by 1 base, 10 bases remained unmatched. CDR3 sequence reads: CASSTTLQGVSYEQYF. The DNA for the CDR3 is TGTGCCAGCAGCACCACCCTACAGGGGGTTTCCTACGAGCAGTACTTC.

V usage is TRBV9 and J usage is TRBJ2-5; the D is unclear. The CDR3 extends over 14 amino acids. The germline V gene has CDR1 SGDLS and CDR2 YYNGEE. V lost 0 bases and J lost 4, with 10 bases in between. CDR3: CASSVGSLSETQYF. CDR3 bases: TGTGCCAGCAGCGTAGGATCCCTTTCAGAGACCCAGTACTTC.

DNA for the CDR3: TGTGCCAGCACTAAAGCCTCCCTACTTGTGAAGGGGTTCTCTGGGGCCAACGTCCTGACTTTC. Its translation: CASTKASLLVKGFSGANVLTF. The chain links TRBV2 to TRBJ2-6, with D possibly matching TRBD1 (5 bases). The CDR3 totals 21 residues. V lost 7 bases and J 0 bases, leaving 28 bases between the germline ends. From germline, CDR1 is SNHLY and CDR2 FYNNEI.

This chain joins TRBV9 and TRBJ2-5; the match to TRBD2 covers 8 bases. The germline V gene has CDR1 SGDLS and CDR2 YYNGEE. The V segment lost 4 bases and the J segment 6 bases; nucleotides outside the gene matches: 14. The CDR3 spans 16 residues. As DNA, the CDR3 is TGTGCCAGCAGCCCCCGGGGTAGCGGGACACCCAAGACCCAGTACTTC. It codes for CASSPRGSGTPKTQYF.

The gene calls are TRBV7-9 and TRBJ1-1, with no clear D. Germline values: CDR1 SEHNR, CDR2 FQNEAQ (reference sequence). Trimming removed 1 base from V and 3 bases from J, with 12 bases in between. The CDR3 spans 15 residues. Here the CDR3 reads CASSLVAFGDTEAFF. For the CDR3, the DNA is TGTGCCAGCAGCTTAGTGGCGTTTGGGGACACTGAAGCTTTCTTT.

V and J are TRBV2 and TRBJ2-7; 8 bases align to TRBD1. Germline-derived CDR1 and CDR2 are SNHLY and FYNNEI. The CDR3 contains 14 residues. After removal of 6 bases from V and 7 bases from J, the junction contained 11 bases not matched to a gene. CDR3 in amino acids: CASRTTTGVIEQYF. CDR3 nucleotide sequence: TGTGCCAGCAGGACTACGACAGGGGTTATTGAGCAGTACTTC.

This clone appeared once. V gene TRBV10-3 combines with J gene TRBJ2-3, with TRBD2 matching over 10 bases. V shed 0 bases, J shed 1 base, and the junction held 4 bases outside the gene matches. In germline, CDR1 is ENHRY, CDR2 SYGVKD. The CDR3 runs to 17 residues. The CDR3 region is CAISESFGTSGTDTQYF. In DNA form, the CDR3 reads TGTGCCATCAGTGAGTCATTCGGGACTAGCGGCACAGATACGCAGTATTTT.

V usage is TRBV5-4 and J usage is TRBJ1-3; D gene unclear. The V gene's germline CDR1 is SGHNT and CDR2 YYREEE (reference sequence). Trimming shortened V by 0 bases and J by 0 bases, and 7 bases separated the two germline ends. The CDR3 consists of 15 residues. The CDR3 spells CASSLGGDSGNTIYF. Here the CDR3 DNA reads TGTGCCAGCAGCTTGGGCGGGGACTCTGGAAACACCATATATTTT.

The rearrangement uses TRBV4-1 and TRBJ2-3; tentatively, D is TRBD2 (6 bases). CDR3 length: 17 residues. V gave up 2 bases and J gave up 2 bases, with 17 bases separating them. Germline V gene sequence: CDR1 MGHRA, CDR2 YSYEKL. The CDR3 DNA reads TGCGCCAGCAGCCAACCCTGGGCTAGCGCACACACAGATACGCAGTATTTT. This gives the protein CASSQPWASAHTDTQYF.

A word on this clone: The sample holds other DNA sequences that translate to the same CDR3. DNA of the CDR3: TGCGCCAGCAGCCAGGACGGTGGATACGAGCAGTACTTC. The encoded protein is CASSQDGGYEQYF. The chain recombines TRBV4-1 with TRBJ2-7; no clear D. Per the germline V gene, CDR1 is MGHRA and CDR2 is YSYEKL. V was clipped by 3 bases and J by 4 bases, with 10 bases between them. The CDR3 covers 13 residues.

The chain joins TRBV19 to TRBJ1-5, with 8 bases lining up with TRBD1. Germline CDR1 is LNHDA and CDR2 is SQIVND (reference sequence). The CDR3 is 15 residues long. J was trimmed by 6 bases and V by 1 base; bases with no gene match: 5. The CDR3 reads CASSIARQGIQPQHF. The DNA of the CDR3 is TGTGCCAGTAGTATAGCGAGACAGGGGATTCAGCCCCAGCATTTT.

The chain joins TRBV2 to TRBJ2-5; 9 nucleotides line up with TRBD1. V lost 6 bases to trimming and J lost 5 bases; unmatched junction nucleotides: 7. The CDR3 consists of 14 residues. Germline-derived CDR1 and CDR2 are SNHLY and FYNNEI. The DNA of the CDR3 is TGTGCCAGCAGAATGGGACAGGGACGGGAGACCCAGTACTTC. This codes for CASRMGQGRETQYF.

This chain joins TRBV12-5 and TRBJ2-3; the D is unclear. The length of the CDR3 is 15 residues. Germline-derived CDR1 and CDR2 are LGHNT and FRNRAP. V was clipped by 2 bases and J by 4 bases, with 13 bases between them. DNA for the CDR3: TGTGCTAGTGGTTTGTTAGGCACCTCTCCAGATACGCAGTATTTT. Its protein is CASGLLGTSPDTQYF.